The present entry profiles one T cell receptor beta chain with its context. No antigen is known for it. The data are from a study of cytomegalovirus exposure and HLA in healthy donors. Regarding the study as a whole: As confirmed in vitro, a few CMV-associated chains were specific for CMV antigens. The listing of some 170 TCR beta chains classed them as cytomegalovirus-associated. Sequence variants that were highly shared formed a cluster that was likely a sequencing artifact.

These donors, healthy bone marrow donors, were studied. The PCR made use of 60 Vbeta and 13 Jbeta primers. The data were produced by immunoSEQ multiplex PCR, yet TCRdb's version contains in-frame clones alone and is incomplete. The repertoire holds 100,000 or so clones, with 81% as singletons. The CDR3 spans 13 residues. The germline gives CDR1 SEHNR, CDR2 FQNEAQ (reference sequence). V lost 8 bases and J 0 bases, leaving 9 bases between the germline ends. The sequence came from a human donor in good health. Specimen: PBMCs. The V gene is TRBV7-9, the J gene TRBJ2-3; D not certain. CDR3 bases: TGTGCCAGCTCCACTCCAAGCACAGATACGCAGTATTTT. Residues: CASSTPSTDTQYF.